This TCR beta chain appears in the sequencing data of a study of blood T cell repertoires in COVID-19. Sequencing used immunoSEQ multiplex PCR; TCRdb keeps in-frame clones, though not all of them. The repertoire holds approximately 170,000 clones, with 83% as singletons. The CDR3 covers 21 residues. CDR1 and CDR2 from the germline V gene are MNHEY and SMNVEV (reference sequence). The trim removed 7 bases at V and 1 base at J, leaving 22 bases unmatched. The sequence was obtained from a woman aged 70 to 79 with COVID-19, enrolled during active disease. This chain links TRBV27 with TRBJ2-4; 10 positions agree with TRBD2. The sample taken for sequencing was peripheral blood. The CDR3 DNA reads TGTGCCAGCACCCGGGAGCAGGTAGGACTAGCGGTTTCCCGGGCCAAAAACATTCAGTACTTC. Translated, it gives CASTREQVGLAVSRAKNIQYF.